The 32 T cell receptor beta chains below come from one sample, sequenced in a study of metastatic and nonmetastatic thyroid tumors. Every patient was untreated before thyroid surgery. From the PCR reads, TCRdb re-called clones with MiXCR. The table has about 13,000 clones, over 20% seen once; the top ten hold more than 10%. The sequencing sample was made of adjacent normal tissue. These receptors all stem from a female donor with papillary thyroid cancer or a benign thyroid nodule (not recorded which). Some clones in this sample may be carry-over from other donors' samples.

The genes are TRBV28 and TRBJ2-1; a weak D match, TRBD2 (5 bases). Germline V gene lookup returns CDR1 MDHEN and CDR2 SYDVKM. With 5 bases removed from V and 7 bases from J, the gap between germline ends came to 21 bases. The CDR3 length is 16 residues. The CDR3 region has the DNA TGTGCCAGCAGTAGCTACATGGGAAGTCGGGAAAATGAGCAGTTCTTC. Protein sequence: CASSSYMGSRENEQFF.

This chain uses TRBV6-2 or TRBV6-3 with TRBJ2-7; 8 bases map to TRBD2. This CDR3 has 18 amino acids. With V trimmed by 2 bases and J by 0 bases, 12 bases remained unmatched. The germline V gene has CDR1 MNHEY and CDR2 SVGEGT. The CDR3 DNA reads TGTGCCAGCAGTTACAGTCTACTAGCGGAGGACAGCTCCTACGAGCAGTACTTC. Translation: CASSYSLLAEDSSYEQYF.

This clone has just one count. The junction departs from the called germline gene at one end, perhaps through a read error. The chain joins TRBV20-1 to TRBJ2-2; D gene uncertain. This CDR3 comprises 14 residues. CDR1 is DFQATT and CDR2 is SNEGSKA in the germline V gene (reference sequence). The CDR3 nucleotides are TGCAGTGCTAGGAAATGGGGAAACACCTGGGAGCTGTTTTTT. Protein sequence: CSARKWGNTWELFF.

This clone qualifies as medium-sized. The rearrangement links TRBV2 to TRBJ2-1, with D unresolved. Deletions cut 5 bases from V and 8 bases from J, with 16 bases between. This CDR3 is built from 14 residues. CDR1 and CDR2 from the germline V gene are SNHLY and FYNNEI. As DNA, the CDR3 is TGTGCCAGCAGTTTGAGGCGGCAGTTCGATGAGCAGTTCTTC. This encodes CASSLRRQFDEQFF.

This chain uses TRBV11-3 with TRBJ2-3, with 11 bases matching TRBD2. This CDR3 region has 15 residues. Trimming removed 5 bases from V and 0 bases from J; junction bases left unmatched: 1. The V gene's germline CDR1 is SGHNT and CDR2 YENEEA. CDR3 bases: TGTGCCAGCAGCACTAGCGGGAGCAGCACAGATACGCAGTATTTT. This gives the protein CASSTSGSSTDTQYF.

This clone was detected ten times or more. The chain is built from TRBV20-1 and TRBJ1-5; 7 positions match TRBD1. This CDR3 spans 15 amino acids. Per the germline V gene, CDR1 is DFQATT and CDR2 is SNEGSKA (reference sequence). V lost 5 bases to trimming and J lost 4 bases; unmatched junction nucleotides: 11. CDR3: CSAHEKDRWNQPQHF. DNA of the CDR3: TGCAGTGCTCACGAAAAGGACAGGTGGAATCAGCCCCAGCATTTT.

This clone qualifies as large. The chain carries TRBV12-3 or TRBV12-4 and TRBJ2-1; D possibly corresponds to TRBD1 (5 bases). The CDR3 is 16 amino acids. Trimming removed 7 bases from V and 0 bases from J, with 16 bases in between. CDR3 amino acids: CASISTATSSYNEQFF. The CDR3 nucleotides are TGTGCCAGCATTTCGACAGCCACGAGCTCCTACAATGAGCAGTTCTTC.

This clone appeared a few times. The CDR3 here is CASKKGGQETQYF. The CDR3 DNA reads as TGTGCCAGCAAGAAGGGGGGGCAAGAGACCCAGTACTTC. This chain connects TRBV6-1 to TRBJ2-5, with D possibly being TRBD2 (7 bases). The CDR3 sequence is 13 residues long. The germline V and J ends were trimmed by 7 bases and 2 bases, with 11 bases remaining between them. The germline gives CDR1 MNHNS, CDR2 SASEGT.

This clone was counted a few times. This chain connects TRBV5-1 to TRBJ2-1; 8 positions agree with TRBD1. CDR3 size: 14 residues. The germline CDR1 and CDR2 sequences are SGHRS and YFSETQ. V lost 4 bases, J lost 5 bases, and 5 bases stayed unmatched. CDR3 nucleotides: TGCGCCAGCAGCACCCGGACAGGGAACAATGAGCAGTTCTTC. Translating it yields CASSTRTGNNEQFF.

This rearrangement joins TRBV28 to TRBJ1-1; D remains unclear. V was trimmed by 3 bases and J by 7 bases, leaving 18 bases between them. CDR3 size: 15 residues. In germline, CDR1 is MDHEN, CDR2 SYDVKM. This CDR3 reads CASSFYPGSDLEAFF. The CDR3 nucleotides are TGTGCCAGCAGTTTCTATCCGGGCAGTGATCTTGAAGCTTTCTTT.

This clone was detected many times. Written as DNA, the CDR3 is TGTGCCAGCAGCCCGGGACTAGCGGGAGCTGGGGCCAACGTCCTGACTTTC. It specifies CASSPGLAGAGANVLTF. V usage is TRBV7-9 and J usage is TRBJ2-6; 14 bases line up with TRBD2. CDR3 length: 17 residues. V gave up 5 bases and J gave up 2 bases; unmatched junction bases: 2. CDR1 and CDR2 from the germline V gene are SEHNR and FQNEAQ (reference sequence).

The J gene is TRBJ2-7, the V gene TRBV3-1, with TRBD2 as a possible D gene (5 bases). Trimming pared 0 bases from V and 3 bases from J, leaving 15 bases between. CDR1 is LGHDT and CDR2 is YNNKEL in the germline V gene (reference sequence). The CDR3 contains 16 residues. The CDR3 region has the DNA TGTGCCAGCAGCCAAGATACAGCGGCAACCGTCTACGAGCAGTACTTC. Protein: CASSQDTAATVYEQYF.

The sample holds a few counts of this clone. CDR3 amino acids: CASSYSGFDEYQGETQYF. The CDR3 region has the DNA TGTGCCAGCAGTTACTCCGGATTCGACGAGTACCAGGGGGAGACCCAGTACTTC. The rearrangement links TRBV6-6 to TRBJ2-5, with D perhaps TRBD1 (6 bases). The CDR3 extends over 18 amino acids. Germline V gene data show CDR1 as MNHNY and CDR2 as SVGAGI (reference sequence). Trimming stripped 0 bases from V and 5 bases from J, with 22 bases between.

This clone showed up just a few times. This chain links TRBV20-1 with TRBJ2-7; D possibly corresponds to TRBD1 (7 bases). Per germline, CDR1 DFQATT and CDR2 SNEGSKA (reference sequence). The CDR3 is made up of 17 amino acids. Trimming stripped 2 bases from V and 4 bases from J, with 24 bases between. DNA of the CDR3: TGCAGTGCTAGAAATCAGACAGGGAGGAATCTGTCGTACGAGCAGTACTTC. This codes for CSARNQTGRNLSYEQYF.

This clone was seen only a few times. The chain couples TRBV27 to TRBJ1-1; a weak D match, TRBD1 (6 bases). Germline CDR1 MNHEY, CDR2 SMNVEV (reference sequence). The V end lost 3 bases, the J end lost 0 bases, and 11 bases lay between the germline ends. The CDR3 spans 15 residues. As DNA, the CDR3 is TGTGCCAGCAGTTTGACAGGCAACATGAACACTGAAGCTTTCTTT. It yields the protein CASSLTGNMNTEAFF.

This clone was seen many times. CDR3 loop: CSARVGSYNEQFF. The CDR3 DNA sequence: TGCAGTGCTAGAGTGGGCTCCTACAATGAGCAGTTCTTC. The chain joins TRBV20-1 to TRBJ2-1, with D unresolved. V was pared by 1 base and J by 0 bases, with 4 bases between. The length of the CDR3 is 13 residues. Germline CDR1 DFQATT, CDR2 SNEGSKA (reference sequence).

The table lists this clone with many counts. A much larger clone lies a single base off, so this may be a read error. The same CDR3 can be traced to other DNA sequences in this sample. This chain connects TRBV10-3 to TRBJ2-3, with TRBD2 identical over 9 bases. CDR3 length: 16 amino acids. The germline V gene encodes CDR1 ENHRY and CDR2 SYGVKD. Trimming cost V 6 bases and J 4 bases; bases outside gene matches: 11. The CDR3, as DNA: TGTGCCATCAGCGCTTCGGGCGGGAGGGCCTCAGATACGCAGTATTTT. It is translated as CAISASGGRASDTQYF.

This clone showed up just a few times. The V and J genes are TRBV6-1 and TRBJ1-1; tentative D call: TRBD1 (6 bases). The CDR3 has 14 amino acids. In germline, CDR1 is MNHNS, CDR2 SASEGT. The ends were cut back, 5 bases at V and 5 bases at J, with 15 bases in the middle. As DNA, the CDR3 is TGTGCCAGCAGTCTACAGGGCAGTGGGACTGAAGCTTTCTTT. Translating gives CASSLQGSGTEAFF.

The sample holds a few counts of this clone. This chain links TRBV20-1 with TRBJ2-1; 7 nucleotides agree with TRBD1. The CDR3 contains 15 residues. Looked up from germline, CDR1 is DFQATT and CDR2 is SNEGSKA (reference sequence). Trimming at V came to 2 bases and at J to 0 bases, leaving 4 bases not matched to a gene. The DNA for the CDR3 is TGCAGTGCTAGATGGGACAGAAGCTCCTACAATGAGCAGTTCTTC. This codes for CSARWDRSSYNEQFF.

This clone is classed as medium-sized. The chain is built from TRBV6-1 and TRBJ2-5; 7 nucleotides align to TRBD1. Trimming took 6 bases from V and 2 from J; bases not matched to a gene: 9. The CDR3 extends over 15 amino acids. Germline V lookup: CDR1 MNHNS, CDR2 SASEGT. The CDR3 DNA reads TGTGCCAGCAGAGAAAGACCGGGACAGCAAGAGACCCAGTACTTC. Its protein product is CASRERPGQQETQYF.

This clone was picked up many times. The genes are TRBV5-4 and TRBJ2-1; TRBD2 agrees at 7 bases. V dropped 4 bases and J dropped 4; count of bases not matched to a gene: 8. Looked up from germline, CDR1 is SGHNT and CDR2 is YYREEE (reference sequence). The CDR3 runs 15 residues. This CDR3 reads CASSRELAVYNEQFF. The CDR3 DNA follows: TGTGCCAGCAGCCGGGAGCTAGCGGTTTACAATGAGCAGTTCTTC.

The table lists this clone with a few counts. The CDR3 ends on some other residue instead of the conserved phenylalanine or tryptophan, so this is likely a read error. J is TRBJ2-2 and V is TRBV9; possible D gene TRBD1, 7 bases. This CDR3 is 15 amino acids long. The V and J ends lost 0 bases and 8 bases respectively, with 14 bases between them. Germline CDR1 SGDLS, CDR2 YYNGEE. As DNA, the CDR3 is TGTGCCAGCAGCGTAGGCGGGGACAGCACAGGGGAGCTGTTTTCT. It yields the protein CASSVGGDSTGELFS.

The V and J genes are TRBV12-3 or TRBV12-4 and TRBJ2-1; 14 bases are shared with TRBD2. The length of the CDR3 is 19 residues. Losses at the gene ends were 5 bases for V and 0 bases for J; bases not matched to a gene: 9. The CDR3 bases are TGTGCCAGCAGTGTGGGACTAGCGGGAGAGGGGTCCTCCTACAATGAGCAGTTCTTC. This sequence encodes CASSVGLAGEGSSYNEQFF.

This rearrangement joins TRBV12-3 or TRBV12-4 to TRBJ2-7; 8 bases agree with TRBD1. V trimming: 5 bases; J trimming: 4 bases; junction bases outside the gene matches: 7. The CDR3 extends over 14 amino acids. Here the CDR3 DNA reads TGTGCCAGCAGTGACAGGGGTCCGGAGTACGAGCAGTACTTC. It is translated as CASSDRGPEYEQYF.

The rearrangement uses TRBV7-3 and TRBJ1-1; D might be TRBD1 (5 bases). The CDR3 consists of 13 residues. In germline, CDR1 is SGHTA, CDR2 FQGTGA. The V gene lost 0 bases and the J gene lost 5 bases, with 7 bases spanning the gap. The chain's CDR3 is CASSLTRETEAFF. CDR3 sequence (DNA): TGTGCCAGCAGCTTAACCAGGGAAACTGAAGCTTTCTTT.

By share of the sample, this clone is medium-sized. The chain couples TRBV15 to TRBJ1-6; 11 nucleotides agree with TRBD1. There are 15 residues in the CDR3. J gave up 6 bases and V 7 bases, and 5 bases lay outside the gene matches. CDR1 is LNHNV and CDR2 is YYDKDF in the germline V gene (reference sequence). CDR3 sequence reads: CATTSDRGRNSPLHF. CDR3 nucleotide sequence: TGTGCCACCACCTCGGACAGGGGGCGTAATTCACCCCTCCACTTT. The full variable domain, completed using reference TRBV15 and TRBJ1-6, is DAMVIQNPRYQVTQFGKPVTLSCSQTLNHNVMYWYQQKSSQAPKLLFHYYDKDFNNEADTPDNFQSRRPNTSFCFLDIRSPGLGDTAMYLCATTSDRGRNSPLHFGNGTRLTVT.

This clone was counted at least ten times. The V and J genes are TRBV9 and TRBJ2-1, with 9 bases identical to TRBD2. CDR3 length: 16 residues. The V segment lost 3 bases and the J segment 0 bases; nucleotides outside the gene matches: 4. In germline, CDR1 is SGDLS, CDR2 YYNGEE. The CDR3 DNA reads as TGTGCCAGCAGCGGACTAGCGGCCAGCTCCTACAATGAGCAGTTCTTC. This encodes CASSGLAASSYNEQFF. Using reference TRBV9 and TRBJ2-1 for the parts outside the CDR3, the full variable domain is DSGVTQTPKHLITATGQRVTLRCSPRSGDLSVYWYQQSLDQGLQFLIQYYNGEERAKGNILERFSAQQFPDLHSELNLSSLELGDSALYFCASSGLAASSYNEQFFGPGTRLTVL.

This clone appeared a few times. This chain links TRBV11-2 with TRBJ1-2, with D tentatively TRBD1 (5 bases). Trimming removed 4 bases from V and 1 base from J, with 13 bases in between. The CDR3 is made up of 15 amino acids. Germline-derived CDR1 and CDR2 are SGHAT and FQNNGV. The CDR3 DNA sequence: TGTGCCAGCAGCTCTGGTTGGGGGGGTAACTATGGCTACACCTTC. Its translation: CASSSGWGGNYGYTF.

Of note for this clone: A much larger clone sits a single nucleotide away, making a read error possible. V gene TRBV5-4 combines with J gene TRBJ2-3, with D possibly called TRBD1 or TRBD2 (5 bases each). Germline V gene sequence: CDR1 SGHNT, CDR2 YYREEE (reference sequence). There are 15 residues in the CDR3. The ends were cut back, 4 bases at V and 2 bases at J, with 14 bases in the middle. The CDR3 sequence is CASSRRDEITDTQYF. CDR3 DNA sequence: TGTGCCAGCAGCCGACGGGACGAGATCACAGATACGCAGTATTTT.

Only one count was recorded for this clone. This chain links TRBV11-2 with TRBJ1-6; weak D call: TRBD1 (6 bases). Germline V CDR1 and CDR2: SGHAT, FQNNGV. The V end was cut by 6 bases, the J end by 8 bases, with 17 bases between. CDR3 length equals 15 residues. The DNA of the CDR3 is TGTGCCAGCAGAATCCCCGGAGGGGGGTATTCACCCCTCCACTTT. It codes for CASRIPGGGYSPLHF.

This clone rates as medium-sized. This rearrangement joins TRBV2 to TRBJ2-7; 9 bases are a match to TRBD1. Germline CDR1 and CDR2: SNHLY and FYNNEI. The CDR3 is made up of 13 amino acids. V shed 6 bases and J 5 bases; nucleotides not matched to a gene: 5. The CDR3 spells CASSGTGRHEQYF. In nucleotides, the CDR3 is TGTGCCAGCAGCGGGACAGGGAGGCACGAGCAGTACTTC.

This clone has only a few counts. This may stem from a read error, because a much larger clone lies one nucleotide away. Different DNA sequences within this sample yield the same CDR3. CDR3 amino acids: CRGGRNTEAFF. The DNA of the CDR3 is TGCAGAGGGGGACGGAACACTGAAGCTTTCTTT. The chain recombines TRBV20-1 with TRBJ1-1, with D possibly TRBD1 on 6 matching bases. The CDR3 spans 11 residues. Germline assignment: CDR1 DFQATT and CDR2 SNEGSKA (reference sequence).